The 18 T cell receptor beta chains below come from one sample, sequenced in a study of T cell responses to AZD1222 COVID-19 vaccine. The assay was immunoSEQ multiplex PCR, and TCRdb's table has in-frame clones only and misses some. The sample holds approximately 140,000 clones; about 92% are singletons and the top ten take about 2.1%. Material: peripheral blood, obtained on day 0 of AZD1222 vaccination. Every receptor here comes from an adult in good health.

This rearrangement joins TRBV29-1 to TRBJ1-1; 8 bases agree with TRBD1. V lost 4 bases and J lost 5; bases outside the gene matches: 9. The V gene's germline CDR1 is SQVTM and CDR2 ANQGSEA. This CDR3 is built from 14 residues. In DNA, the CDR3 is TGCAGCGTTGGGACAGGGCTCGTAGGTACTGAAGCTTTCTTT. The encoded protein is CSVGTGLVGTEAFF.

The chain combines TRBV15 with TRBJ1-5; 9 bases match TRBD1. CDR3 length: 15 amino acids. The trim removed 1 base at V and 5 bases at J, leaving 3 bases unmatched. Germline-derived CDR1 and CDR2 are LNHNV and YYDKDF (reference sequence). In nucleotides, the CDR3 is TGTGCCACCAGCAGAGGTGACAGGGGGGATCAGCCCCAGCATTTT. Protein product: CATSRGDRGDQPQHF.

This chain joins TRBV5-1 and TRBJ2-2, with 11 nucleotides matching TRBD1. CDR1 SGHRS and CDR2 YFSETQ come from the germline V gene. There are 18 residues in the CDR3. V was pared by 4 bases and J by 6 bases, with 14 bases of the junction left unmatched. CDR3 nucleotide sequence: TGCGCCAGCAGCCCCCCCACGGGACAGGGGGTAAGAGCCGGGGAGCTGTTTTTT. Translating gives CASSPPTGQGVRAGELFF.

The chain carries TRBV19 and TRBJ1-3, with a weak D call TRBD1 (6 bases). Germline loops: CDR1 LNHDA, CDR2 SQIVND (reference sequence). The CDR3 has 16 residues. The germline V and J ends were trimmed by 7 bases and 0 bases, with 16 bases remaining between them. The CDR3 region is CASTRGGGTSGNTIYF. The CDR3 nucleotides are TGTGCCAGTACCCGGGGGGGCGGTACCTCTGGAAACACCATATATTTT.

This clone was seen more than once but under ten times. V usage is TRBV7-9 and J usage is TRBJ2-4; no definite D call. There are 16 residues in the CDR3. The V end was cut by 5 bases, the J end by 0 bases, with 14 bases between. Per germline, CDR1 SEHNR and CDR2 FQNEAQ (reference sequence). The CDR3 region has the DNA TGTGCCAGCAGCCCCAGGATATCGTTAGCCAAAAACATTCAGTACTTC. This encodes CASSPRISLAKNIQYF.

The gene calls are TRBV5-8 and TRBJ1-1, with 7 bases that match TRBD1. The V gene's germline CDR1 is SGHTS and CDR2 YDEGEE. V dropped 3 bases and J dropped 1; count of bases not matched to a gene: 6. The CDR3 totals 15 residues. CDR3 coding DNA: TGTGCCAGCAGCTCCGGACAGGTACAGAACACTGAAGCTTTCTTT. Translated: CASSSGQVQNTEAFF.

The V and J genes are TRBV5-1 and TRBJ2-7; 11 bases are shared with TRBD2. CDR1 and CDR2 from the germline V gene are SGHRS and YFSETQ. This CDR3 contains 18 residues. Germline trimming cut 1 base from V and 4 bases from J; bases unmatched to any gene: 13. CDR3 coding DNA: TGCGCCAGCAGCTTGTCCCTGGTGACTAGCGGGGTAGGTTACGAGCAGTACTTC. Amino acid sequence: CASSLSLVTSGVGYEQYF.

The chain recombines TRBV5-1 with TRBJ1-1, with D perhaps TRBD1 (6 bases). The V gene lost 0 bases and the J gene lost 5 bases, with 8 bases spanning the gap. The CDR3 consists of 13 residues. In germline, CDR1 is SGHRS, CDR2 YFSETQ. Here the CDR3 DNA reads TGCGCCAGCAGCTTGGCCGGACAGACTGAAGCTTTCTTT. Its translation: CASSLAGQTEAFF.

CDR3 in amino acids: CASRGNTGNSPLHF. CDR3 nucleotide sequence: TGTGCCAGCAGGGGGAATACAGGGAATTCACCCCTCCACTTT. The V and J genes are TRBV2 and TRBJ1-6; D might be TRBD1 (6 bases). The CDR3 length is 14 residues. The ends were cut back, 6 bases at V and 7 bases at J, with 13 bases in the middle. Per germline, CDR1 SNHLY and CDR2 FYNNEI.

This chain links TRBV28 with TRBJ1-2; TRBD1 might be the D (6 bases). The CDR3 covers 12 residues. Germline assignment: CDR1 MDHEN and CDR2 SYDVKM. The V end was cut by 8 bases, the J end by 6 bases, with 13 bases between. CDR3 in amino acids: CASGRGNNGYTF. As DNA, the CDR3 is TGTGCCAGCGGCAGGGGCAATAATGGCTACACCTTC.

CDR3 DNA: TGTGCCAGCAGTGAAGCTTGGGACACCGGCTACGAGCAGTACTTC. It is translated as CASSEAWDTGYEQYF. The chain couples TRBV6-1 to TRBJ2-7; D perhaps matches TRBD1 (6 bases). Germline CDR1 MNHNS, CDR2 SASEGT. The CDR3 consists of 15 residues. V gave up 0 bases and J gave up 3 bases, with 12 bases separating them.

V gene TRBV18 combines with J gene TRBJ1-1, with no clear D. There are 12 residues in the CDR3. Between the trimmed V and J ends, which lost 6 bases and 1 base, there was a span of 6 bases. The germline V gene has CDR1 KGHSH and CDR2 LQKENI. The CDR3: CASSMSNTEAFF. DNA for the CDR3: TGTGCCAGCTCTATGTCGAACACTGAAGCTTTCTTT.

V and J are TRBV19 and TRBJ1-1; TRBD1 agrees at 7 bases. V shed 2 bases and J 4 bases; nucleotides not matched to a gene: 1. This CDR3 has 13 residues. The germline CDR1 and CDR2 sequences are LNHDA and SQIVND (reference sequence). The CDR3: CASSIRTGTEAFF. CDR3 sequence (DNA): TGTGCCAGTAGTATAAGGACAGGCACTGAAGCTTTCTTT. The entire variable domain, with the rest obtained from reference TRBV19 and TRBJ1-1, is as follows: DGGITQSPKYLFRKEGQNVTLSCEQNLNHDAMYWYRQDPGQGLRLIYYSQIVNDFQKGDIAEGYSVSREKKESFPLTVTSAQKNPTAFYLCASSIRTGTEAFFGQGTRLTVV.

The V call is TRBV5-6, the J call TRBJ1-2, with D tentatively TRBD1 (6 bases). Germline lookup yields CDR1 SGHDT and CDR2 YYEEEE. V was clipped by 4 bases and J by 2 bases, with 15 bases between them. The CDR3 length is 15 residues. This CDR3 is CASSVGTKGNYGYTF. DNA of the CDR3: TGTGCCAGCAGCGTCGGGACAAAGGGAAACTATGGCTACACCTTC.

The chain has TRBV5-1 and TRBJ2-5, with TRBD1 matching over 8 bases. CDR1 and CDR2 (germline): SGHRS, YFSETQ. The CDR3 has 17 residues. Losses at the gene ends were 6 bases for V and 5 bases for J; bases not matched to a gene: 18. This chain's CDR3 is CASNETQDRDFLETQYF. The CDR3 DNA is TGCGCCAGCAACGAAACCCAGGACAGGGACTTCTTGGAGACCCAGTACTTC.

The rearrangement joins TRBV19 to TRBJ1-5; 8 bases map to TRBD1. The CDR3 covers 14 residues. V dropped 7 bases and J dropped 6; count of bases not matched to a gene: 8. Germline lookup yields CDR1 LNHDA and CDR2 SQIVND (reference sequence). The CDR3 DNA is TGTGCCAGTACCCTAGACAGGGGAGGTCAGCCCCAGCATTTT. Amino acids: CASTLDRGGQPQHF.

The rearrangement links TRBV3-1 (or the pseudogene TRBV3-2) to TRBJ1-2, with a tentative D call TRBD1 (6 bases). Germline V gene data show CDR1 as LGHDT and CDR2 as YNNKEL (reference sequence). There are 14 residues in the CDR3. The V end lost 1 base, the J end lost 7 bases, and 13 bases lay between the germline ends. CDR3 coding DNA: TGTGCCAGCAGCCAAGCAGAAGGGGGTCTTGGCTACACCTTC. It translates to CASSQAEGGLGYTF.

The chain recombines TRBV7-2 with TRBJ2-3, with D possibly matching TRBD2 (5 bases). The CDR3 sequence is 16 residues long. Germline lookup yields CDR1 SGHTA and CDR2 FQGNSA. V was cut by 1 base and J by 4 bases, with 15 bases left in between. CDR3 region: CASSLGRGLVADTQYF. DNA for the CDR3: TGTGCCAGCAGCTTAGGACGAGGACTGGTTGCAGATACGCAGTATTTT.